This TCR beta chain was documented in a study of PD-L1 blockade in urothelial cancer. Study-wide context: Blood-derived samples held a median approximately 150,000 T cells.

Stated time point: peripheral blood 6 weeks after treatment start. The diagnosis in patients was locally advanced or metastatic urothelial carcinoma. Synthetic TCR analog templates were added to each PCR reaction. Measured with immunoSEQ multiplex PCR; TCRdb has only the in-frame clones, and not every one. This table has 40,000 to 55,000 clones, around 88% appearing once. This clone was seen just once. Per germline, CDR1 SGHVS and CDR2 FQNEAQ. V was pared by 4 bases and J by 6 bases, with 6 bases of the junction left unmatched. The CDR3 consists of 15 residues. The specimen comprised PBMCs, sampled around atezolizumab (anti-PD-L1) treatment. This TCR derives from a man aged 55-75 years with urothelial cancer. The rearrangement joins TRBV7-8 to TRBJ2-2, with 9 bases lining up with TRBD2. CDR3: CASSSRASGAGELFF. CDR3 coding DNA: TGTGCCAGCAGCTCCAGGGCTAGCGGGGCCGGGGAGCTGTTTTTT.